Following are 28 T cell receptor beta chains from one sample sequenced in a study of cytotoxic CD8 clonotypes in ibrutinib-treated CLL. Profiled with immunoSEQ multiplex PCR; TCRdb holds only in-frame clones, not every one. This repertoire shows 150,000 or so clones, roughly 88% found once; its top ten account for more than 2.5%. The source material was PBMCs, sampled at disease progression, from a patient treated with ibrutinib. The receptors here all came from a human donor with chronic lymphocytic leukemia.

This chain links TRBV4-3 with TRBJ2-7; weak D call: TRBD2 (6 bases). This CDR3 spans 15 amino acids. In germline, CDR1 is LGHNA, CDR2 YSLEER. Trimming removed 4 bases at V and 1 base at J, with 14 bases between. CDR3 DNA: TGCGCCAGCAGCCTTACGGCTGGGACTTCCTACGAGCAGTACTTC. It specifies CASSLTAGTSYEQYF.

The chain employs TRBV6-1 and TRBJ2-7; 7 bases agree with TRBD1. Trimming cost V 7 bases and J 3 bases; bases outside gene matches: 6. CDR3 length: 13 residues. CDR1 is MNHNS and CDR2 is SASEGT in the germline V gene. DNA for the CDR3: TGTGCCAGCACCACGGACAGGTACTACGAGCAGTACTTC. As protein: CASTTDRYYEQYF.

The CDR3 loop reads CASSRSRVGETQYF. The CDR3, as DNA: TGTGCCAGCAGTCGAAGCAGGGTAGGAGAGACCCAGTACTTC. The chain combines TRBV6-5 with TRBJ2-5, with D possibly being TRBD1 (5 bases). The CDR3 contains 14 residues. V was shortened by 5 bases and J by 4 bases, with 14 bases between the two germline ends. CDR1 and CDR2 from the germline V gene are MNHEY and SVGAGI.

The rearrangement uses TRBV19 and TRBJ2-7; D remains unclear. The germline gives CDR1 LNHDA, CDR2 SQIVND (reference sequence). V gave up 5 bases and J gave up 2 bases, with 13 bases separating them. The CDR3 contains 14 residues. This CDR3 reads CASSPELKAYEQYF. The CDR3, as DNA: TGTGCCAGTAGTCCCGAACTAAAAGCCTACGAGCAGTACTTC.

This clone has a handful of counts. This chain connects TRBV18 to TRBJ2-5; 7 positions agree with TRBD2. Unmatched junction bases numbered 18, after V lost 4 bases and J lost 4 bases. Germline CDR1 and CDR2: KGHSH and LQKENI. The CDR3 contains 18 residues. Written as DNA, the CDR3 is TGTGCCAGCTCACGACTCTCGTGGGGGGAGGGCCCCCTAGAGACCCAGTACTTC. It is translated as CASSRLSWGEGPLETQYF.

The rearrangement links TRBV29-1 to TRBJ2-1; 10 positions match TRBD1. Germline-derived CDR1 and CDR2 are SQVTM and ANQGSEA. The CDR3 contains 14 residues. With 6 bases clipped from V and 5 bases from J, the junction kept 7 bases outside the gene matches. The CDR3, as DNA: TGCAGCGTCGACAGGGGGCTGGAGGACAATGAGCAGTTCTTC. It is translated as CSVDRGLEDNEQFF.

The chain links TRBV19 to TRBJ2-2, with TRBD1 matching over 9 bases. Germline V CDR1 and CDR2: LNHDA, SQIVND (reference sequence). The CDR3 consists of 16 residues. Germline trimming cut 4 bases from V and 0 bases from J; bases unmatched to any gene: 3. CDR3 amino acids: CASSSTGGPNTGELFF. CDR3 bases: TGTGCCAGTAGTAGTACAGGGGGCCCGAACACCGGGGAGCTGTTTTTT.

The V call is TRBV14, the J call TRBJ1-4, with D possibly TRBD1 on 5 matching bases. Germline V CDR1 and CDR2: SGHDN, FVKESK. The CDR3 loop spans 15 amino acids. Trimming left V 0 bases short and J 7 bases short, with 12 bases between. CDR3 DNA: TGTGCCAGCAGCCAAGATTCCGGGGGTACTGAAAAACTGTTTTTT. It codes for CASSQDSGGTEKLFF. Supplemented by reference TRBV14 and TRBJ1-4, the full variable domain reads EAGVTQFPSHSVIEKGQTVTLRCDPISGHDNLYWYRRVMGKEIKFLLHFVKESKQDESGMPNNRFLAERTGGTYSTLKVQPAELEDSGVYFCASSQDSGGTEKLFFGSGTQLSVL.

The chain is built from TRBV27 and TRBJ2-1; 9 positions agree with TRBD1. Unmatched junction bases numbered 10, after V lost 3 bases and J lost 4 bases. The CDR3 extends over 17 amino acids. Germline CDR1 reads MNHEY; CDR2 reads SMNVEV (reference sequence). DNA of the CDR3: TGTGCCAGCAGTTTGTCACGACCGGGACAGGGATACAATGAGCAGTTCTTC. The encoded protein is CASSLSRPGQGYNEQFF.

V usage is TRBV18 and J usage is TRBJ2-4; TRBD2 agrees at 7 bases. This CDR3 region has 14 residues. CDR1 and CDR2 (germline): KGHSH, LQKENI. Germline trimming cut 3 bases from V and 5 bases from J; bases unmatched to any gene: 4. This CDR3 is CASSPGGGQNIQYF. CDR3 nucleotides: TGTGCCAGCTCACCTGGGGGGGGACAAAACATTCAGTACTTC.

The chain employs TRBV28 and TRBJ2-5; D is perhaps TRBD2 (5 bases). From germline, CDR1 is MDHEN and CDR2 SYDVKM. V was cut by 8 bases and J by 6 bases, with 25 bases left in between. The CDR3 spans 16 residues. CDR3 sequence (DNA): TGTGCCAGCGCCGCGTCTCCAGACTTTTTCGGGAAGACCCAGTACTTC. Amino acids: CASAASPDFFGKTQYF.

This clone appeared once. This chain joins TRBV19 and TRBJ2-4, with TRBD2 identical over 10 bases. The CDR3 runs 16 residues. The ends lost 2 bases at V and 1 base at J; junction bases unmatched: 2. Germline values: CDR1 LNHDA, CDR2 SQIVND (reference sequence). The CDR3 bases are TGTGCCAGTAGTATAAGCGGGAGGGCTGCCAAAAACATTCAGTACTTC. Translation gives CASSISGRAAKNIQYF.

The chain couples TRBV19 to TRBJ1-1, with D hard to call. CDR1 and CDR2 from the germline V gene are LNHDA and SQIVND (reference sequence). The CDR3 totals 13 residues. V was clipped by 6 bases and J by 6 bases, with 14 bases between them. The DNA for the CDR3 is TGTGCCAGTAGCTTTGGGAGTAGATCTGAAGCTTTCTTT. Translating it yields CASSFGSRSEAFF.

The rearrangement joins TRBV11-2 to TRBJ1-3; D unresolved. V was cut by 3 bases and J by 4 bases, with 13 bases left in between. Germline assignment: CDR1 SGHAT and CDR2 FQNNGV. This CDR3 spans 15 amino acids. CDR3 sequence (DNA): TGTGCCAGCAGCTTGATGGGCCAAGTCGGAAACACCATATATTTT. Protein product: CASSLMGQVGNTIYF.

This rearrangement joins TRBV27 to TRBJ1-4, with D tentatively TRBD1 (5 bases). The CDR3 runs to 16 residues. Trimming left V 2 bases short and J 4 bases short, with 14 bases between. Germline V gene lookup returns CDR1 MNHEY and CDR2 SMNVEV (reference sequence). CDR3 DNA sequence: TGTGCCAGCAGTTTAATGGCAGGGCAGTATAATGAAAAACTGTTTTTT. It encodes CASSLMAGQYNEKLFF.

The chain is built from TRBV19 and TRBJ2-1, with 15 bases lining up with TRBD2. The CDR3 is 19 amino acids. With V trimmed by 4 bases and J by 4 bases, 11 bases remained unmatched. The germline V gene encodes CDR1 LNHDA and CDR2 SQIVND (reference sequence). The CDR3 region is CASSTLGLAGGPGYNEQFF. The CDR3 bases are TGTGCCAGTAGTACCCTCGGACTAGCGGGAGGGCCGGGGTACAATGAGCAGTTCTTC.

A single count supports this clone. This sequence joins TRBV10-1 and TRBJ2-1; 13 bases align to TRBD2. CDR3 size: 17 residues. V shed 4 bases and J 6 bases; nucleotides not matched to a gene: 9. CDR1 is WNHNN, CDR2 SYGVQD, per germline (reference sequence). CDR3 nucleotide sequence: TGCGCCAGCAGTGGTTGGACTAGCGGGAGTACCGGCAATGAGCAGTTCTTC. It yields the protein CASSGWTSGSTGNEQFF.

V gene TRBV9 combines with J gene TRBJ2-7, with TRBD1 identical over 9 bases. CDR3 length: 13 amino acids. Germline values: CDR1 SGDLS, CDR2 YYNGEE. After removal of 4 bases from V and 2 bases from J, the junction contained 1 base not matched to a gene. In DNA form, the CDR3 reads TGTGCCAGCAGCAGGGACAGGGCCTACGAGCAGTACTTC. This sequence encodes CASSRDRAYEQYF.

This rearrangement joins TRBV5-1 to TRBJ2-7; D possibly matches TRBD1 or TRBD2 (5 bases each). The V and J ends lost 3 bases and 1 base respectively, with 11 bases between them. Germline V gives CDR1 SGHRS, CDR2 YFSETQ. This CDR3 region has 14 residues. CDR3 amino acids: CASSSSGRSYEQYF. CDR3 nucleotide sequence: TGCGCCAGCAGCTCGTCGGGGCGTTCCTACGAGCAGTACTTC.

In its sample, this clone was seen once. The V gene is TRBV27, the J gene TRBJ2-2, with D perhaps TRBD1 (6 bases). CDR3 length: 13 amino acids. V was pared by 7 bases and J by 6 bases, with 12 bases between. The germline gives CDR1 MNHEY, CDR2 SMNVEV (reference sequence). CDR3 bases: TGTGCCAGCATGGGGTCAGGGGCCGGGGAGCTGTTTTTT. Its translation is CASMGSGAGELFF.

This chain joins TRBV7-3 and TRBJ2-1; the D call may be TRBD1 or TRBD2 (6 bases each). Germline-derived CDR1 and CDR2 are SGHTA and FQGTGA. The germline V and J ends were trimmed by 1 base and 7 bases, with 14 bases remaining between them. CDR3 length: 15 residues. As DNA, the CDR3 is TGTGCCAGCAGCTTAAGTTGGGGGGCGCCGAATGAGCAGTTCTTC. Its protein product is CASSLSWGAPNEQFF.

This clone occurred once. The chain carries TRBV18 and TRBJ1-2, with a possible D match to TRBD1 (5 bases). This CDR3 has 13 residues. V was clipped by 5 bases and J by 8 bases, with 15 bases between them. CDR1 KGHSH and CDR2 LQKENI come from the germline V gene. The CDR3 region is CASSLQGIYGYTF. The CDR3 coding sequence is TGTGCCAGCTCATTGCAGGGTATTTACGGCTACACCTTC. Full variable domain (rest looked up from reference TRBV18 and TRBJ1-2): NAGVMQNPRHLVRRRGQEARLRCSPMKGHSHVYWYRQLPEEGLKFMVYLQKENIIDESGMPKERFSAEFPKEGPSILRIQQVVRGDSAAYFCASSLQGIYGYTFGSGTRLTVV.

V is TRBV19 and J is TRBJ1-1; 9 nucleotides align to TRBD1. Germline CDR1 is LNHDA and CDR2 is SQIVND (reference sequence). V was clipped by 4 bases and J by 4 bases; unmatched bases: 7. CDR3 length: 15 residues. CDR3 DNA sequence: TGTGCCAGTAGTACACAACAGGGGGCTGGCACTGAAGCTTTCTTT. This gives the protein CASSTQQGAGTEAFF. The full variable domain, with the rest looked up from reference TRBV19 and TRBJ1-1, is DGGITQSPKYLFRKEGQNVTLSCEQNLNHDAMYWYRQDPGQGLRLIYYSQIVNDFQKGDIAEGYSVSREKKESFPLTVTSAQKNPTAFYLCASSTQQGAGTEAFFGQGTRLTVV.

This chain joins TRBV19 and TRBJ2-7; D is ambiguous. The CDR3 extends over 14 amino acids. V lost 3 bases, J lost 5 bases, and 14 bases lay in between. CDR1 and CDR2 from the germline V gene are LNHDA and SQIVND (reference sequence). The CDR3 spells CASSISQGSHEQYF. The CDR3 coding sequence is TGTGCCAGTAGTATCAGCCAAGGTTCCCACGAGCAGTACTTC.

This rearrangement joins TRBV6-1 to TRBJ2-7, with 10 bases aligning to TRBD1. This CDR3 is 15 amino acids long. Germline assignment: CDR1 MNHNS and CDR2 SASEGT. V lost 3 bases to trimming and J lost 2 bases; unmatched junction nucleotides: 4. This chain's CDR3 is CASSDWDRGPYEQYF. The CDR3 DNA is TGTGCCAGCAGTGACTGGGACAGGGGACCCTACGAGCAGTACTTC.

This sequence joins TRBV18 and TRBJ2-7, with 8 bases matching TRBD2. Germline-derived CDR1 and CDR2 are KGHSH and LQKENI. The CDR3 extends over 15 amino acids. V was pared by 1 base and J by 3 bases, with 5 bases of the junction left unmatched. The CDR3 nucleotides are TGTGCCAGCTCACCACTTTTAGCGGGAAACTACGAGCAGTACTTC. This codes for CASSPLLAGNYEQYF.

This sequence joins TRBV4-2 and TRBJ2-1; 11 bases are a match to TRBD2. The CDR3 consists of 16 residues. Germline V gene data show CDR1 as LGHNA and CDR2 as YNFKEQ. With V trimmed by 4 bases and J by 3 bases, 5 bases remained unmatched. In DNA, the CDR3 is TGTGCCAGCAGCCCGCCCGGGACTAGCGGCTACAATGAGCAGTTCTTC. This encodes CASSPPGTSGYNEQFF.

V gene TRBV18 combines with J gene TRBJ1-3; D is undetermined. V was pared by 1 base and J by 0 bases, with 10 bases between. Germline-derived CDR1 and CDR2 are KGHSH and LQKENI. CDR3 length equals 16 residues. The CDR3 protein is CASSPRVTSSGNTIYF. The CDR3 bases are TGTGCCAGCTCACCACGGGTCACGAGCTCTGGAAACACCATATATTTT.